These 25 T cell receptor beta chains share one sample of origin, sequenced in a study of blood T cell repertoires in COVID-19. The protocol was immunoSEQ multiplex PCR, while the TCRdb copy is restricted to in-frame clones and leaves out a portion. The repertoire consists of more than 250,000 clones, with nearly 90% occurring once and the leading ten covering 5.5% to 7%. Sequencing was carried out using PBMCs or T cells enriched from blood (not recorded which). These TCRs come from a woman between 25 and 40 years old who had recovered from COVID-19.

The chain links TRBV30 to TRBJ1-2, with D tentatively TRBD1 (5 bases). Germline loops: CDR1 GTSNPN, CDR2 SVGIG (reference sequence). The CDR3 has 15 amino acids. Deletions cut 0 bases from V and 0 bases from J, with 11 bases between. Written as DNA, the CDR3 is TGTGCCTGGAGTGTATGGGGCAGTGCTAACTATGGCTACACCTTC. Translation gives CAWSVWGSANYGYTF.

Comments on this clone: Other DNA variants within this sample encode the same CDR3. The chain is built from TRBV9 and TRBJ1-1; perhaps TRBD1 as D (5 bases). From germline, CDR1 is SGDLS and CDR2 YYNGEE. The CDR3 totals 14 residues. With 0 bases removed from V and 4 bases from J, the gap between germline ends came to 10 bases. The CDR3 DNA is TGTGCCAGCAGCGTAGACCAGGGTCGCACTGAAGCTTTCTTT. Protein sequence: CASSVDQGRTEAFF.

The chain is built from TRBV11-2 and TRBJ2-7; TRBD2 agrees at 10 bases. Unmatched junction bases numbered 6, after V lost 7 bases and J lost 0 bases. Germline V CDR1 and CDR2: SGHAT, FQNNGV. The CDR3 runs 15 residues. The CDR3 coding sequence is TGTGCCAGCACCGCCGGGACTAGCGACTCCTACGAGCAGTACTTC. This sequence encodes CASTAGTSDSYEQYF.

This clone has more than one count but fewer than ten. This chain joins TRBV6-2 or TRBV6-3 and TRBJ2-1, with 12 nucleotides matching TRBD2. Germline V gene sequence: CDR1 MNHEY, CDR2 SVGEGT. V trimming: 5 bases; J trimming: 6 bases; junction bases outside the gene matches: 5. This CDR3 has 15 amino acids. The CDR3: CASSVLAGGPNEQFF. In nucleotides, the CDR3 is TGTGCCAGCAGTGTCCTAGCGGGGGGGCCCAATGAGCAGTTCTTC.

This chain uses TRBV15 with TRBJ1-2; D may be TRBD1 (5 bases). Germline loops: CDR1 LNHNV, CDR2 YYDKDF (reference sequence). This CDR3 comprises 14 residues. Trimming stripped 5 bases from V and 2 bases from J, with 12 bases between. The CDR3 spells CATSPRGSNYGYTF. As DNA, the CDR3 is TGTGCCACCAGCCCCCGGGGGTCAAACTATGGCTACACCTTC.

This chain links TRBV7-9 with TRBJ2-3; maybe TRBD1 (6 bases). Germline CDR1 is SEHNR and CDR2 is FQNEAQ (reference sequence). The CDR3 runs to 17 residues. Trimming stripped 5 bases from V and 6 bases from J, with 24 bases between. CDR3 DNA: TGTGCCAGCAGCGGACCCGGCTCGGACAGAAGATCGGATACGCAGTATTTT. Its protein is CASSGPGSDRRSDTQYF.

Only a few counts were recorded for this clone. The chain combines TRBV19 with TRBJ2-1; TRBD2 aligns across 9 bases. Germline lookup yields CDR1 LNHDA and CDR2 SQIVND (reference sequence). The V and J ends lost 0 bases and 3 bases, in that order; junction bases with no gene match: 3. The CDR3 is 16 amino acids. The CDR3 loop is CASSIEAGGYYNEQFF. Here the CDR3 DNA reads TGTGCCAGTAGTATAGAAGCGGGGGGCTACTACAATGAGCAGTTCTTC.

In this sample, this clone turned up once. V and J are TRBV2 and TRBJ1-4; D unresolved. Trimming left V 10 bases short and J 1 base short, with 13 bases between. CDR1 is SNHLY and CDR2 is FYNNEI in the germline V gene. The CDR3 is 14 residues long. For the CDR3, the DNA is TGTGCCACTTCCCAACAGAGAACTAATGAAAAACTGTTTTTT. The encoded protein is CATSQQRTNEKLFF. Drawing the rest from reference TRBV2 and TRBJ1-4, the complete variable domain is EPEVTQTPSHQVTQMGQEVILRCVPISNHLYFYWYRQILGQKVEFLVSFYNNEISEKSEIFDDQFSVERPDGSNFTLKIRSTKLEDSAMYFCATSQQRTNEKLFFGSGTQLSVL.

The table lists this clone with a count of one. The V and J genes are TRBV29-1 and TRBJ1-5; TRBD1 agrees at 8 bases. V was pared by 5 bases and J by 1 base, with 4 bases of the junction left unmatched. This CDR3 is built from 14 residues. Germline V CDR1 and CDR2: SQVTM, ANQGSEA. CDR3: CSVKGQGSNQPQHF. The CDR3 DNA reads TGCAGCGTTAAAGGACAGGGCAGCAATCAGCCCCAGCATTTT.

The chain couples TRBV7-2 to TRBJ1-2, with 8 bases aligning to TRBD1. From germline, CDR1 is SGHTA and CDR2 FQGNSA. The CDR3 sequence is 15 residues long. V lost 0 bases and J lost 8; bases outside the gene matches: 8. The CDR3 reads CASSLAFGQGGGYTF. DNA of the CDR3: TGTGCCAGCAGCTTAGCCTTCGGACAGGGTGGAGGCTACACCTTC. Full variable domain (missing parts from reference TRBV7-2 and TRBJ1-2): GAGVSQSPSNKVTEKGKDVELRCDPISGHTALYWYRQSLGQGLEFLIYFQGNSAPDKSGLPSDRFSAERTGGSVSTLTIQRTQQEDSAVYLCASSLAFGQGGGYTFGSGTRLTVV.

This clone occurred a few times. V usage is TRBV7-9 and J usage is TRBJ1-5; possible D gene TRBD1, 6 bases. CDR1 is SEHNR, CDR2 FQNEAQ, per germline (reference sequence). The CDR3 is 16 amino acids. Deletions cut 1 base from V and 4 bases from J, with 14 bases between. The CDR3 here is CASSLVGGGRNQPQHF. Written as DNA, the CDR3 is TGTGCCAGCAGCTTAGTAGGGGGGGGTCGGAATCAGCCCCAGCATTTT.

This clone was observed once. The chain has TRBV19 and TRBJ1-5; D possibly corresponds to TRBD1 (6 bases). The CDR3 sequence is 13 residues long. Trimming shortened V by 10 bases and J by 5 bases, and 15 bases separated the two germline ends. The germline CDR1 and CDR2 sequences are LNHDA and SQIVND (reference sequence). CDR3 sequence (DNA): TGTGCCACCTCAGCCGGGACACATCAGCCCCAGCATTTT. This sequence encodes CATSAGTHQPQHF.

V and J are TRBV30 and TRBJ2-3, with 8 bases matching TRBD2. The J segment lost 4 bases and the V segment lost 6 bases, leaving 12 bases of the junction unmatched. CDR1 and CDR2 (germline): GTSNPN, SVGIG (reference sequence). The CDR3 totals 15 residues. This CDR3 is CACINLRGAPDTQYF. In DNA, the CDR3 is TGTGCCTGTATTAATTTGCGGGGGGCCCCAGATACGCAGTATTTT. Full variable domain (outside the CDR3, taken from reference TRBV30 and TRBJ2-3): SQTIHQWPATLVQPVGSPLSLECTVEGTSNPNLYWYRQAAGRGLQLLFYSVGIGQISSEVPQNLSASRPQDRQFILSSKKLLLSDSGFYLCACINLRGAPDTQYFGPGTRLTVL.

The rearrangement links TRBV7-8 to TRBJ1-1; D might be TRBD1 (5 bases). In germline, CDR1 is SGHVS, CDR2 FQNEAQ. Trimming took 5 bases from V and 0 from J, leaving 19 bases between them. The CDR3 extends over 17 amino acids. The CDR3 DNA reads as TGTGCCAGCAGCCCGAACGCCGGGGGGATTATGAACACTGAAGCTTTCTTT. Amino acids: CASSPNAGGIMNTEAFF.

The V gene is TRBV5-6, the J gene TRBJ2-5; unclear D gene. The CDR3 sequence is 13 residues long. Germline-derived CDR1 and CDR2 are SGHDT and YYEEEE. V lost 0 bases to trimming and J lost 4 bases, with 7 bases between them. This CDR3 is CASSLDFGETQYF. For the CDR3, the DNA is TGTGCCAGCAGCTTGGACTTTGGAGAGACCCAGTACTTC. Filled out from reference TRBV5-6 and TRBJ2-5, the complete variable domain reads DAGVTQSPTHLIKTRGQQVTLRCSPKSGHDTVSWYQQALGQGPQFIFQYYEEEERQRGNFPDRFSGHQFPNYSSELNVNALLLGDSALYLCASSLDFGETQYFGPGTRLLVL.

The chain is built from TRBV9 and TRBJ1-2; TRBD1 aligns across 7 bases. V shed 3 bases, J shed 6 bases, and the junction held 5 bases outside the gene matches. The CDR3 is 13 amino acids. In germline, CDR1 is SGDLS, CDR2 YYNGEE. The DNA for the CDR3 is TGTGCCAGCAGCGCCAGGGACAGCGATGGCTACACCTTC. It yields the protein CASSARDSDGYTF.

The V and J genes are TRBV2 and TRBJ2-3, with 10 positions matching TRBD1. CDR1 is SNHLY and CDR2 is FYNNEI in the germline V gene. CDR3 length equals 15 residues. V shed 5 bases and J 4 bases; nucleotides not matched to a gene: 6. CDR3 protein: CASSWDRGGADTQYF. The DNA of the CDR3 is TGTGCCAGCAGTTGGGACAGGGGAGGGGCAGATACGCAGTATTTT.

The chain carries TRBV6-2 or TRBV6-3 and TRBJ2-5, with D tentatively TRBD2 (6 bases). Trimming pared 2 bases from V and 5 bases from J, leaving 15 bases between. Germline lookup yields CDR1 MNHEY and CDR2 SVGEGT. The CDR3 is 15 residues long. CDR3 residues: CASSYELARGETQYF. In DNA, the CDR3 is TGTGCCAGCAGTTACGAGCTAGCGAGAGGGGAGACCCAGTACTTC.

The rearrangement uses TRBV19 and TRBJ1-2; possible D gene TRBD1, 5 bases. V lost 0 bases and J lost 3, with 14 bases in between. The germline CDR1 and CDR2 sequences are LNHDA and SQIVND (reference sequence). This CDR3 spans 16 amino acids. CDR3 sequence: CASSIDLKGLDYGYTF. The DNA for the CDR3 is TGTGCCAGTAGTATAGATCTCAAGGGGCTCGACTATGGCTACACCTTC.

The CDR3 DNA follows: TGTGCCAGCAGGGCCGGGACAGGGATCGGATCGCAGTACTTC. It yields the protein CASRAGTGIGSQYF. The rearrangement joins TRBV28 to TRBJ2-7; 9 bases align to TRBD1. Looked up from germline, CDR1 is MDHEN and CDR2 is SYDVKM. V dropped 6 bases and J dropped 9; count of bases not matched to a gene: 12. The CDR3 length is 14 residues. The whole variable domain, remainder taken from reference TRBV28 and TRBJ2-7, is DVKVTQSSRYLVKRTGEKVFLECVQDMDHENMFWYRQDPGLGLRLIYFSYDVKMKEKGDIPEGYSVSREKKERFSLILESASTNQTSMYLCASRAGTGIGSQYFGPGTRLTVT.

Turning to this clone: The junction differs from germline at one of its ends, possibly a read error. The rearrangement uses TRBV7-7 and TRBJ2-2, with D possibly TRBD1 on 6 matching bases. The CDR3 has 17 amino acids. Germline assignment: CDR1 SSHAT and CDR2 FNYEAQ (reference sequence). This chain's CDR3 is CASSSSSQGTNTGELFF. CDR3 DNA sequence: TGTGCTAGCAGCTCCAGTAGTCAGGGGACGAACACCGGGGAGCTGTTTTTT.

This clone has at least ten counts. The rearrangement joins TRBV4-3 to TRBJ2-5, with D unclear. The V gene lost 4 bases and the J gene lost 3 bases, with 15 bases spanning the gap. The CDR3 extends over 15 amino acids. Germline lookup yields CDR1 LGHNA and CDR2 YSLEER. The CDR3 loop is CASSLSSDTKETQYF. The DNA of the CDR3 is TGCGCCAGCAGCCTAAGCTCGGATACTAAAGAGACCCAGTACTTC.

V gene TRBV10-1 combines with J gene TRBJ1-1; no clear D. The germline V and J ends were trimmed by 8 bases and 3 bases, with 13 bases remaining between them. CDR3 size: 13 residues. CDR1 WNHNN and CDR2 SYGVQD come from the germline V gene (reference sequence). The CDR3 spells CASLRTQDTEAFF. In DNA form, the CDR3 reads TGCGCCAGCCTCAGGACTCAGGACACTGAAGCTTTCTTT.

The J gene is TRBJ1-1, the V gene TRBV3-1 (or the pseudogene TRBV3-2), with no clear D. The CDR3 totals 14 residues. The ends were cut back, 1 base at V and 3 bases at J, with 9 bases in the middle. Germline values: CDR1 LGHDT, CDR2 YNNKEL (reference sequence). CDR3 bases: TGTGCCAGCAGCCAAGCCCCCCGGGACACTGAAGCTTTCTTT. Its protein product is CASSQAPRDTEAFF.

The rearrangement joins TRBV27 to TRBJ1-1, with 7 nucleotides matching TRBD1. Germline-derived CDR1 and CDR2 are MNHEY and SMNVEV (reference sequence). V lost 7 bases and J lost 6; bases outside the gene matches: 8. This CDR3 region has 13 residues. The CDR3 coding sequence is TGTGCCAGCAAACAGGGGTGGCCCTCTGAAGCTTTCTTT. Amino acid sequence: CASKQGWPSEAFF.